This T cell receptor beta chain was recorded in a study of identical twins. TCRdb re-derived calls from the 5' RACE reads in MiXCR, one entry per CDR3 protein. The table has some 460,000 distinct CDR3 sequences, 13% to 15% seen once. The CDR3 has 13 amino acids. With V trimmed by 10 bases and J by 7 bases, 10 bases remained unmatched. Looked up from germline, CDR1 is ENHRY and CDR2 is SYGVKD. In this sample, this clonotype turned up many times. This sample also appeared in a second study, on yellow fever vaccine responses in identical twins.

The chain has TRBV10-3 and TRBJ1-5; TRBD1 aligns across 7 bases. The source of this sequence is a woman in her late teens or twenties in good health. The sequencing sample was made of CD4+ T cells sorted from blood. The CDR3 reads CATGDRVNQPQHF. CDR3 DNA: TGTGCCACCGGCGACAGGGTCAACCAGCCCCAGCATTTT.